A single sample gave rise to the 25 T cell receptor beta chains below, sequenced in a study of control samples from healthy donors and cancer patients. Repertoires were generated with immunoSEQ multiplex PCR, while TCRdb's copy carries only in-frame clones and drops some. This sample carries 100,000 to 150,000 clones, around nine tenths of them seen once, and the ten largest clones take around 5.8%. Sequencing was carried out using blood. Receptors originate from a man aged 18 to 30 in good health.

V and J are TRBV5-1 and TRBJ2-5; TRBD2 agrees at 7 bases. The CDR3 extends over 14 amino acids. CDR1 and CDR2 (germline): SGHRS, YFSETQ. V shed 3 bases, J shed 5 bases, and the junction held 7 bases outside the gene matches. The CDR3 sequence: CASSSSAGLETQYF. The CDR3 bases are TGCGCCAGCAGCTCTTCAGCGGGGTTGGAGACCCAGTACTTC.

The chain employs TRBV10-3 and TRBJ2-7; either TRBD1 or TRBD2 may supply D (6 bases each). Germline values: CDR1 ENHRY, CDR2 SYGVKD. V was pared by 0 bases and J by 2 bases, with 17 bases between. This CDR3 spans 17 amino acids. The DNA of the CDR3 is TGTGCCATCAGTGAGTCGACTCCGGGGGCCCGGGCCTACGAGCAGTACTTC. As protein: CAISESTPGARAYEQYF.

This chain connects TRBV2 to TRBJ1-2; no definite D call. The CDR3 loop spans 13 amino acids. Germline V gene data show CDR1 as SNHLY and CDR2 as FYNNEI. Trimming cost V 0 bases and J 4 bases, with 6 bases left between them. CDR3 protein: CASSEAWIYGYTF. The CDR3 nucleotides read TGTGCCAGCAGTGAAGCGTGGATCTATGGCTACACCTTC. The whole variable domain, filled in from reference TRBV2 and TRBJ1-2, reads EPEVTQTPSHQVTQMGQEVILRCVPISNHLYFYWYRQILGQKVEFLVSFYNNEISEKSEIFDDQFSVERPDGSNFTLKIRSTKLEDSAMYFCASSEAWIYGYTFGSGTRLTVV.

The chain uses TRBV2 and TRBJ2-3, with D possibly being TRBD1 or TRBD2 (5 bases each). The CDR3 runs to 14 residues. Germline assignment: CDR1 SNHLY and CDR2 FYNNEI. Between the trimmed V and J ends, which lost 5 bases and 1 base, there was a span of 10 bases. CDR3 in amino acids: CASSIQGGTDTQYF. In DNA, the CDR3 is TGTGCCAGCAGTATTCAGGGAGGCACAGATACGCAGTATTTT.

V is TRBV4-1 and J is TRBJ2-3; TRBD1 is a possible D gene (6 bases). CDR1 and CDR2 from the germline V gene are MGHRA and YSYEKL. CDR3 length equals 15 residues. Trimming cost V 6 bases and J 2 bases, with 15 bases left between them. Here the CDR3 reads CASSRTAAYTDTQYF. CDR3 nucleotides: TGCGCCAGCAGTCGGACAGCCGCTTACACAGATACGCAGTATTTT.

The gene calls are TRBV11-2 and TRBJ1-5, with D possibly matching TRBD1 (6 bases). The CDR3 runs to 16 residues. Trimming removed 3 bases at V and 4 bases at J, with 16 bases between. In germline, CDR1 is SGHAT, CDR2 FQNNGV. CDR3 protein: CASSFFPDRANQPQHF. As DNA, the CDR3 is TGTGCCAGCAGCTTTTTTCCGGACAGAGCAAATCAGCCCCAGCATTTT.

This clone was recorded once. V is TRBV3-1 (or the pseudogene TRBV3-2) and J is TRBJ2-7; D not resolved. There are 13 residues in the CDR3. CDR1 is LGHDT and CDR2 is YNNKEL in the germline V gene (reference sequence). V dropped 2 bases and J dropped 12 bases, with 17 bases sitting between them. CDR3 amino acids: CASSQTARDSPYF. CDR3 DNA sequence: TGTGCCAGCAGCCAAACAGCCCGAGACTCCCCGTACTTC.

The chain carries TRBV27 and TRBJ1-2; no definite D call. Germline CDR1 is MNHEY and CDR2 is SMNVEV (reference sequence). V shed 2 bases and J shed 8 bases, with 15 bases lying between them. CDR3 size: 14 residues. The CDR3 here is CASSLNFRVRGYTF. The CDR3 nucleotides read TGTGCCAGCAGTTTAAATTTTCGAGTGCGAGGCTACACCTTC.

This rearrangement joins TRBV27 to TRBJ1-1; 8 nucleotides match TRBD1. The trim removed 0 bases at V and 5 bases at J, leaving 5 bases unmatched. The CDR3 sequence is 15 residues long. Germline CDR1 reads MNHEY; CDR2 reads SMNVEV (reference sequence). The CDR3 here is CASSLSQGARTEAFF. CDR3 in DNA: TGTGCCAGCAGTTTATCTCAGGGGGCAAGAACTGAAGCTTTCTTT.

The chain employs TRBV19 and TRBJ1-3; D is undetermined. The germline V gene encodes CDR1 LNHDA and CDR2 SQIVND (reference sequence). The CDR3 runs 15 residues. Trimming cost V 3 bases and J 0 bases, with 9 bases left between them. CDR3 sequence: CASSIDTSSGNTIYF. CDR3 nucleotides: TGTGCCAGTAGTATCGATACAAGCTCTGGAAACACCATATATTTT.

The rearrangement joins TRBV5-1 to TRBJ2-2, with a tentative D call TRBD2 (6 bases). CDR1 is SGHRS and CDR2 is YFSETQ in the germline V gene. The CDR3 loop spans 15 amino acids. With 0 bases removed from V and 2 bases from J, the gap between germline ends came to 8 bases. DNA for the CDR3: TGCGCCAGCAGCTTGGGTAGCGGTAACACCGGGGAGCTGTTTTTT. Protein sequence: CASSLGSGNTGELFF.

This sequence joins TRBV13 and TRBJ2-3; 10 nucleotides line up with TRBD2. The length of the CDR3 is 16 residues. The germline V gene has CDR1 PRHDT and CDR2 FYEKMQ (reference sequence). J lost 4 bases, V lost 5 bases, and 9 bases had no gene match. The CDR3 DNA sequence: TGTGCCAGCAGCCGACGAGCGGGGGGGCACGCAGATACGCAGTATTTT. This encodes CASSRRAGGHADTQYF.

This clone was recorded only once. This chain uses TRBV29-1 with TRBJ1-2; TRBD1 might be the D (6 bases). V lost 7 bases and J lost 5, with 14 bases in between. The CDR3 extends over 12 amino acids. Germline V lookup: CDR1 SQVTM, CDR2 ANQGSEA. The CDR3 spells CSAGGREYGYTF. As DNA, the CDR3 is TGCAGCGCCGGGGGCAGGGAGTATGGCTACACCTTC.

The gene calls are TRBV12-5 and TRBJ2-2; D remains ambiguous. This CDR3 spans 15 amino acids. V gave up 3 bases and J gave up 0 bases, with 8 bases separating them. CDR1 is LGHNT, CDR2 FRNRAP, per germline. CDR3 amino acids: CASGFFPTNTGELFF. CDR3 nucleotide sequence: TGTGCTAGTGGTTTTTTTCCCACGAACACCGGGGAGCTGTTTTTT.

This chain joins TRBV3-1 (or the pseudogene TRBV3-2) and TRBJ2-1; D perhaps matches TRBD2 (6 bases). The CDR3 contains 16 residues. V was cut by 1 base and J by 6 bases, with 16 bases left in between. From germline, CDR1 is LGHDT and CDR2 YNNKEL (reference sequence). This chain's CDR3 is CASSQGLAPDGNEQFF. CDR3 coding DNA: TGTGCCAGCAGCCAAGGGCTAGCGCCGGATGGCAATGAGCAGTTCTTC.

The J gene is TRBJ2-1, the V gene TRBV12-3 or TRBV12-4, with 9 bases fitting TRBD1. V dropped 8 bases and J dropped 7; count of bases not matched to a gene: 6. The CDR3 totals 13 residues. CDR3 loop: CASGWDRENEQFF. The CDR3 DNA reads as TGTGCCAGCGGTTGGGACAGGGAGAATGAGCAGTTCTTC.

This chain joins TRBV6-1 and TRBJ1-2; D is unclear. The germline V gene encodes CDR1 MNHNS and CDR2 SASEGT. Trimming cost V 2 bases and J 4 bases, with 11 bases left between them. The CDR3 runs to 14 residues. The DNA of the CDR3 is TGTGCCAGCAGTGAAAGATTTGGGTCCTATGGCTACACCTTC. Protein: CASSERFGSYGYTF.

Of note for this clone: Within the sample, other DNA sequences also encode this same CDR3. The chain recombines TRBV12-3 or TRBV12-4 with TRBJ1-5, with D possibly being TRBD1 (5 bases). V lost 2 bases and J lost 5, with 7 bases in between. This CDR3 comprises 13 residues. The CDR3 region is CASSLQGDQPQHF. In DNA, the CDR3 is TGTGCCAGCAGTTTACAGGGCGATCAGCCCCAGCATTTT.

The sample holds one count of this clone. The chain uses TRBV2 and TRBJ2-5; 8 nucleotides match TRBD2. V dropped 8 bases and J dropped 1; count of bases not matched to a gene: 6. The CDR3 is 14 residues long. CDR1 and CDR2 from the germline V gene are SNHLY and FYNNEI. The CDR3 bases are TGTGCCAGCCGACCCGGGGGGGCCCAAGAGACCCAGTACTTC. It codes for CASRPGGAQETQYF.

The genes are TRBV19 and TRBJ2-7; TRBD2 might be the D (6 bases). The CDR3 is 14 residues long. Germline V gene sequence: CDR1 LNHDA, CDR2 SQIVND (reference sequence). V dropped 3 bases and J dropped 0 bases, with 9 bases sitting between them. The CDR3 nucleotides read TGTGCCAGTAGTATGTGGAGGGACTCCTACGAGCAGTACTTC. Translated, it gives CASSMWRDSYEQYF.

This sequence joins TRBV10-1 and TRBJ1-3, with D hard to call. This CDR3 spans 15 amino acids. Germline V gene data show CDR1 as WNHNN and CDR2 as SYGVQD (reference sequence). CDR3 sequence: CVSLQPPSSGNTIYF. The CDR3 DNA reads as TGCGTATCTTTACAACCGCCGAGCTCTGGAAACACCATATATTTT.

This chain joins TRBV5-1 and TRBJ2-1; D is perhaps TRBD1 or TRBD2 (6 bases each). Between the trimmed V and J ends, which lost 0 bases and 10 bases, there was a span of 17 bases. The CDR3 consists of 15 residues. Germline lookup yields CDR1 SGHRS and CDR2 YFSETQ. The CDR3 is CASSLEEGGSLEQFF. The DNA for the CDR3 is TGCGCCAGCAGCTTGGAGGAGGGGGGCTCACTCGAGCAGTTCTTC.

This chain joins TRBV7-9 and TRBJ1-2, with 8 nucleotides matching TRBD1. V was pared by 1 base and J by 5 bases, with 6 bases of the junction left unmatched. Germline values: CDR1 SEHNR, CDR2 FQNEAQ (reference sequence). The CDR3 consists of 15 residues. The CDR3 DNA sequence: TGTGCCAGCAGCTTAGGAGCAGGGGGCGTATATGGCTACACCTTC. Amino acids: CASSLGAGGVYGYTF.

Details on this clone: Relative to the germline gene, one junction end is altered; a read error may explain this. V is TRBV5-1 and J is TRBJ2-2, with TRBD2 identical over 8 bases. The CDR3 spans 17 residues. Germline V lookup: CDR1 SGHRS, CDR2 YFSETQ. The CDR3: CARSVEAGGASTGELFF. CDR3 nucleotides: TGCGCCCGCAGCGTGGAGGCGGGGGGAGCGAGCACCGGGGAGCTGTTTTTT.

The V call is TRBV7-3, the J call TRBJ2-3, with a possible D match to TRBD2 (7 bases). V shed 4 bases and J shed 0 bases, with 11 bases lying between them. This CDR3 has 15 amino acids. CDR1 is SGHTA and CDR2 is FQGTGA in the germline V gene. The chain's CDR3 is CASSSRGASTDTQYF. DNA of the CDR3: TGTGCCAGCAGCTCCCGGGGGGCCAGCACAGATACGCAGTATTTT.